The 16 T cell receptor beta chains listed next were all sequenced from one sample in a study of T cell changes during pregnancy in multiple sclerosis. Some clones are missing from TCRdb's copy, which holds only in-frame ones; the method was immunoSEQ multiplex PCR. The sample records roughly 100,000 clones, roughly nine tenths being singletons. The source was peripheral blood, collected after pregnancy. The receptors stem from a female donor with multiple sclerosis, enrolled in a pregnancy study.

The chain uses TRBV9 and TRBJ2-3, with 9 bases aligning to TRBD2. V lost 0 bases and J lost 7; bases outside the gene matches: 12. Per germline, CDR1 SGDLS and CDR2 YYNGEE. The CDR3 length is 17 residues. CDR3 nucleotides: TGTGCCAGCAGCGTAGCTGATAGCGGGGGAGTCAAAAATACGCAGTATTTT. The encoded protein is CASSVADSGGVKNTQYF.

The chain couples TRBV6-6 to TRBJ2-1; D not resolved. The CDR3 runs 15 residues. CDR1 and CDR2 from the germline V gene are MNHNY and SVGAGI (reference sequence). V was cut by 7 bases and J by 7 bases, with 20 bases left in between. In DNA form, the CDR3 reads TGTGCCAGCAAAAAAAGGAGATATGATGATAATGAGCAGTTCTTC. Protein product: CASKKRRYDDNEQFF.

The chain employs TRBV7-7 and TRBJ2-3; TRBD1 aligns across 7 bases. V gave up 1 base and J gave up 4 bases; unmatched junction bases: 5. The V gene's germline CDR1 is SSHAT and CDR2 FNYEAQ (reference sequence). This CDR3 has 15 residues. This chain's CDR3 is CASSLGTGRSDTQYF. In DNA form, the CDR3 reads TGTGCCAGCAGCTTAGGGACAGGAAGATCAGATACGCAGTATTTT.

The CDR3: CASSTNLPGTEAFF. The CDR3 DNA is TGCGCCAGCAGCACCAACCTACCGGGCACTGAAGCTTTCTTT. The chain is built from TRBV5-1 and TRBJ1-1; D gene ambiguous. Germline loops: CDR1 SGHRS, CDR2 YFSETQ. This CDR3 comprises 14 residues. V lost 4 bases and J lost 4, with 14 bases in between. Full variable domain (missing parts from reference TRBV5-1 and TRBJ1-1): KAGVTQTPRYLIKTRGQQVTLSCSPISGHRSVSWYQQTPGQGLQFLFEYFSETQRNKGNFPGRFSGRQFSNSRSEMNVSTLELGDSALYLCASSTNLPGTEAFFGQGTRLTVV.

J is TRBJ2-3 and V is TRBV2; maybe TRBD2 (6 bases). Germline V lookup: CDR1 SNHLY, CDR2 FYNNEI. The CDR3 has 16 amino acids. Trimming took off 7 bases at V and 3 bases at J, with 20 bases between the two ends. CDR3 loop: CASTPAVSGATDTQYF. In nucleotides, the CDR3 is TGTGCCAGCACCCCGGCAGTGTCGGGAGCTACAGATACGCAGTATTTT.

The V call is TRBV2, the J call TRBJ1-3; no definite D call. This CDR3 contains 14 residues. Germline assignment: CDR1 SNHLY and CDR2 FYNNEI. The ends were cut back, 11 bases at V and 0 bases at J, with 14 bases in the middle. The CDR3 spells CAGGRSGSGNTIYF. The CDR3 coding sequence is TGTGCCGGAGGGCGTTCGGGCTCTGGAAACACCATATATTTT.

This chain links TRBV5-1 with TRBJ1-1; 7 positions match TRBD1. Germline V gives CDR1 SGHRS, CDR2 YFSETQ. Trimming cost V 5 bases and J 1 base; bases outside gene matches: 8. The CDR3 length is 15 residues. DNA for the CDR3: TGCGCCAGCAGACTAACCGGGACAGCGAACACTGAAGCTTTCTTT. Protein sequence: CASRLTGTANTEAFF. The entire variable domain, with the rest obtained from reference TRBV5-1 and TRBJ1-1, is as follows: KAGVTQTPRYLIKTRGQQVTLSCSPISGHRSVSWYQQTPGQGLQFLFEYFSETQRNKGNFPGRFSGRQFSNSRSEMNVSTLELGDSALYLCASRLTGTANTEAFFGQGTRLTVV.

The count of this clone is one. V gene TRBV11-2 combines with J gene TRBJ1-6; 8 positions agree with TRBD1. Germline V lookup: CDR1 SGHAT, CDR2 FQNNGV. This CDR3 region has 16 residues. The V and J ends lost 2 bases and 9 bases, in that order; junction bases with no gene match: 9. The CDR3 DNA reads TGTGCCAGCAGCTTATTCTGGACAGGGTCTTTTTCACCCCTCCACTTT. Translated, it gives CASSLFWTGSFSPLHF.

The rearrangement uses TRBV13 and TRBJ2-7, with TRBD2 as a possible D gene (6 bases). V was trimmed by 4 bases and J by 0 bases, leaving 13 bases between them. The germline V gene encodes CDR1 PRHDT and CDR2 FYEKMQ (reference sequence). The CDR3 loop spans 15 amino acids. CDR3 amino acids: CASSSGTFHSYEQYF. The DNA for the CDR3 is TGTGCCAGCAGCTCTGGGACTTTTCACTCCTACGAGCAGTACTTC.

This chain joins TRBV5-5 and TRBJ1-5; D may be TRBD1 (6 bases). This CDR3 is 16 amino acids long. V lost 4 bases, J lost 0 bases, and 14 bases lay in between. The germline V gene has CDR1 SGHKS and CDR2 YYEKEE (reference sequence). Written as DNA, the CDR3 is TGTGCCAGCAGCCGAGGGACACAATTTAGCAATCAGCCCCAGCATTTT. It translates to CASSRGTQFSNQPQHF.

This clone was recorded only once. The chain has TRBV12-5 and TRBJ2-1; 9 nucleotides agree with TRBD2. The CDR3 consists of 19 residues. Germline trimming cut 0 bases from V and 2 bases from J; bases unmatched to any gene: 11. Per germline, CDR1 LGHNT and CDR2 FRNRAP. The CDR3, as DNA: TGTGCTAGTGGTTTGGTACCGGTAGCGGGAGTTGGAACCTACAATGAGCAGTTCTTC. Translating gives CASGLVPVAGVGTYNEQFF.

V gene TRBV4-3 combines with J gene TRBJ2-2; D remains ambiguous. The V gene's germline CDR1 is LGHNA and CDR2 YSLEER. V lost 4 bases and J lost 7, with 7 bases in between. The CDR3 runs 12 residues. The CDR3 protein is CASSPEDGELFF. CDR3 bases: TGCGCCAGCAGCCCCGAGGACGGGGAGCTGTTTTTT.

The chain combines TRBV7-3 with TRBJ2-1; 11 nucleotides match TRBD2. Germline V gene sequence: CDR1 SGHTA, CDR2 FQGTGA. J was trimmed by 5 bases and V by 5 bases; bases with no gene match: 5. This CDR3 has 15 residues. The CDR3 nucleotides are TGTGCCAGCAGCCCGGGACTAGCGGAGGACAATGAGCAGTTCTTC. It translates to CASSPGLAEDNEQFF.

The CDR3 DNA sequence: TGCGCCAGCAGCCAAACATTGCATTCTAGCGGGAGGGCCCCAGATACGCAGTATTTT. Protein sequence: CASSQTLHSSGRAPDTQYF. The rearrangement uses TRBV5-1 and TRBJ2-3; TRBD2 matches 12 bases. CDR1 is SGHRS and CDR2 is YFSETQ in the germline V gene. The CDR3 has 19 residues. Trimming cost V 4 bases and J 4 bases; bases outside gene matches: 16.

The chain employs TRBV5-1 and TRBJ2-5, with 8 nucleotides matching TRBD2. The CDR3 runs 13 residues. Germline V gene data show CDR1 as SGHRS and CDR2 as YFSETQ. With 2 bases clipped from V and 9 bases from J, the junction kept 6 bases outside the gene matches. The CDR3 sequence: CASSLGGGKAQYF. The CDR3, as DNA: TGCGCCAGCAGCTTAGGCGGGGGGAAGGCCCAGTACTTC.

The chain is built from TRBV5-1 and TRBJ2-7; possibly TRBD2 for D (5 bases). Deletions cut 8 bases from V and 4 bases from J, with 19 bases between. Germline CDR1 SGHRS, CDR2 YFSETQ. This CDR3 region has 14 residues. The CDR3 spells CASASIVRGYEQYF. In nucleotides, the CDR3 is TGCGCCAGTGCCTCAATTGTCCGGGGTTACGAGCAGTACTTC.